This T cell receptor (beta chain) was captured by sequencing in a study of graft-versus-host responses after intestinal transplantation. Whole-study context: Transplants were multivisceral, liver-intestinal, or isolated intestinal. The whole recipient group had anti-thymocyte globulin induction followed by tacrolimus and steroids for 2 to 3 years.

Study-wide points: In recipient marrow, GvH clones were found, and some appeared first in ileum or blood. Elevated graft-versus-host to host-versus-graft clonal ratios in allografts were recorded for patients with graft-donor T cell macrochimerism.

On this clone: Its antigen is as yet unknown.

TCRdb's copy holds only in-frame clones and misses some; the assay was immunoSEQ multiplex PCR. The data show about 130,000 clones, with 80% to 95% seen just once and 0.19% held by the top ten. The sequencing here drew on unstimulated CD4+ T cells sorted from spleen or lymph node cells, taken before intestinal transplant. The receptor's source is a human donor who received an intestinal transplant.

The CDR3: CASMGGDRGFYSNQPQHF. CDR3 bases: TGTGCCAGTATGGGAGGAGACAGGGGGTTCTATAGCAATCAGCCCCAGCATTTT. This chain uses TRBV19 with TRBJ1-5, with 9 bases fitting TRBD1. This CDR3 contains 18 residues. CDR1 is LNHDA, CDR2 SQIVND, per germline (reference sequence). J lost 0 bases, V lost 7 bases, and 13 bases had no gene match.